The clone carrying this T cell receptor beta chain was counted between two and nine times. One entry per CDR3 protein results from TCRdb running MiXCR on the RT-PCR reads. The table includes 500,000 to 600,000 distinct CDR3 sequences, roughly 15% detected once. The data stem from a study of response to subunit inactivated influenza vaccine. Germline lookup yields CDR1 SEHNR and CDR2 FQNEAQ (reference sequence). The V segment lost 5 bases and the J segment 3 bases; nucleotides outside the gene matches: 4. The CDR3 sequence is 15 residues long. The V and J genes are TRBV7-9 and TRBJ2-1; TRBD2 agrees at 10 bases. The sample was PBMCs from blood, taken approximately 12 days after vaccination. The clonotype comes from a man aged 45 to 65 who received an inactivated influenza vaccine. The CDR3 loop reads CASSDRLAGYNEQFF. The CDR3 DNA follows: TGTGCCAGCAGCGACAGACTAGCGGGCTACAATGAGCAGTTCTTC.